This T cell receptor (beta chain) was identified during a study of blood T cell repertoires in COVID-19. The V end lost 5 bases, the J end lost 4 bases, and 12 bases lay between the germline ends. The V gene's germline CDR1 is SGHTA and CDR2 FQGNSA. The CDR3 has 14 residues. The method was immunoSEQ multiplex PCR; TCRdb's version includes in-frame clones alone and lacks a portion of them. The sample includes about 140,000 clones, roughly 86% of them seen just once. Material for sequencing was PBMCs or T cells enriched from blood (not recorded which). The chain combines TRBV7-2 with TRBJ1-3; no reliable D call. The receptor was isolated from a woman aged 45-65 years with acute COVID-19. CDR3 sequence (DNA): TGTGCCAGCAGCGACCGGGGAACCGGAAACACCATATATTTT. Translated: CASSDRGTGNTIYF.